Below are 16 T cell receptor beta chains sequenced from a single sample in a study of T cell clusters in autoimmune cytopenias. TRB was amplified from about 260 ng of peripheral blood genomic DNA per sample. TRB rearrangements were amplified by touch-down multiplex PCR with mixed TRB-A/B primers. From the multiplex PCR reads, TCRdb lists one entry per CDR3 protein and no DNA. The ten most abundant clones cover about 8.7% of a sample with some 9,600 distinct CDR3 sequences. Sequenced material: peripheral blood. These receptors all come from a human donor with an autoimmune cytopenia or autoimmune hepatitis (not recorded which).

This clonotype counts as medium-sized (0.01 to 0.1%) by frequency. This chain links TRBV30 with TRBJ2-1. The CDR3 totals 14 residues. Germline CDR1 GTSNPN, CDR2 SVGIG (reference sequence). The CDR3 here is CAWMVQGSHNEQFF.

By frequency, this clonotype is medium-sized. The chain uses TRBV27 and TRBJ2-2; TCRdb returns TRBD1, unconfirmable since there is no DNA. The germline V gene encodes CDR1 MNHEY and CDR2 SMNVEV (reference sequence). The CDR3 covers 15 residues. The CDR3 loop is CASSLPGGPVGELFF.

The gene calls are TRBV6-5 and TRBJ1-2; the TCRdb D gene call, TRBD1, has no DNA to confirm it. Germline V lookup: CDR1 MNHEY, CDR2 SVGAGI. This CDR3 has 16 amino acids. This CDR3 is CASTRSPAGANYGYTF.

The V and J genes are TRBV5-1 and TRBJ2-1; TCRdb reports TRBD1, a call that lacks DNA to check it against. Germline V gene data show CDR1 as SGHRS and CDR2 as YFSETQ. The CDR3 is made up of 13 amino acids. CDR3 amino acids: CASSLMGGAEQFF.

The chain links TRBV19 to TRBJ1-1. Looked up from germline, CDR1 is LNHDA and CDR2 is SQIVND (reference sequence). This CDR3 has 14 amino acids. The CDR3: CASSLIGGDTEAFF.

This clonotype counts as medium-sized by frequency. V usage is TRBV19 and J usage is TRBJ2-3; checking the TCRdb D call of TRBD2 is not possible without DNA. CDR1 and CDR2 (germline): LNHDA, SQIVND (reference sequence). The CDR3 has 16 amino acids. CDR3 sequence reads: CASSGLRVGAADTQYF.

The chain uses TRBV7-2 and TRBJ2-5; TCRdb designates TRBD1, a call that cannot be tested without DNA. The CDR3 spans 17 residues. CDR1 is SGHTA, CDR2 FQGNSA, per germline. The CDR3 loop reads CASSLRLPGVLGETQYF.

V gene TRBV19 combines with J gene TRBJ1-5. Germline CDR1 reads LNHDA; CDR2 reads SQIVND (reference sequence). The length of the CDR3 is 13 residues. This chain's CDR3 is CAGSGDSNQPQHF.

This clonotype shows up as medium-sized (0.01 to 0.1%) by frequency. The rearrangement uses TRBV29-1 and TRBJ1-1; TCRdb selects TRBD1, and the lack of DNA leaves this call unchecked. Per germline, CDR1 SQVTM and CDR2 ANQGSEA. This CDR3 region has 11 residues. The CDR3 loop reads CSAHRGTEAFF.

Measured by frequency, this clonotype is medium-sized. The CDR3 sequence is CAWSLGTANSPLHF. The chain uses TRBV30 and TRBJ1-6; TCRdb selects TRBD1, and the lack of DNA leaves this call unchecked. The germline V gene encodes CDR1 GTSNPN and CDR2 SVGIG (reference sequence). The CDR3 runs to 14 residues.

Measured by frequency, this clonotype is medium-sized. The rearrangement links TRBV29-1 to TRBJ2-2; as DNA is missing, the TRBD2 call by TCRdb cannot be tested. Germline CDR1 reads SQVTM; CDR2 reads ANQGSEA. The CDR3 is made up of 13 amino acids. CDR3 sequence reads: CSVHPRDTGELFF.

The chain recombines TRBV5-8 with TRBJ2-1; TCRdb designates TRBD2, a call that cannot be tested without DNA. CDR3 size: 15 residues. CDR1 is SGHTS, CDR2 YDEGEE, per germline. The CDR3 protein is CASSPYGRPYNEQFF.

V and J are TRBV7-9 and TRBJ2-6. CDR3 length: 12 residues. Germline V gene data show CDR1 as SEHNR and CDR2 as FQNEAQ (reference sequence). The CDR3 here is CASSAGANVLTF.

CDR3 protein: CASSRDHTDTQYF. The genes are TRBV7-6 and TRBJ2-3; checking the TCRdb D call of TRBD1 is not possible without DNA. The CDR3 has 13 amino acids. In germline, CDR1 is SGHVS, CDR2 FNYEAQ.

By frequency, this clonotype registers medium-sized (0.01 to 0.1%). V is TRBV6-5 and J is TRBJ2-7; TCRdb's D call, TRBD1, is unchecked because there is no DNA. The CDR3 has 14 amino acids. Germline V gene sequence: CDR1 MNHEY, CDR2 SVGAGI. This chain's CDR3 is CASTLGGASYEQYF.

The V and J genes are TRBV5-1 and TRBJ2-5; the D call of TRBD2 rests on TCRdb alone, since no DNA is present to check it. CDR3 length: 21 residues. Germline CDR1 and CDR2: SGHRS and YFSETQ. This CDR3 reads CASSLTTPGLTRRDGKETQYF.